The 5 T cell receptor beta chains reported below all come from one sample, sequenced in a study of blood T cell repertoires in COVID-19. Here immunoSEQ multiplex PCR was the method, and the copy in TCRdb shows in-frame clones only, minus some. The sample records under 90,000 clones, 70% to 75% being singletons. Material for sequencing was peripheral blood. The receptors here all came from a man aged 50 or older with active or convalescent COVID-19.

CDR3 sequence reads: CAWSEDSGGRGYEQYF. The CDR3 DNA sequence: TGTGCCTGGAGTGAGGATTCGGGGGGCCGCGGGTACGAGCAGTACTTC. V usage is TRBV30 and J usage is TRBJ2-7; a possible D gene is TRBD2 (7 bases). Germline lookup yields CDR1 GTSNPN and CDR2 SVGIG (reference sequence). The V end lost 1 base, the J end lost 4 bases, and 20 bases lay between the germline ends. This CDR3 is built from 16 residues.

The chain joins TRBV3-1 (or the pseudogene TRBV3-2) to TRBJ2-2, with 7 nucleotides matching TRBD1. This CDR3 comprises 14 residues. The germline V gene has CDR1 LGHDT and CDR2 YNNKEL (reference sequence). V lost 4 bases, J lost 4 bases, and 3 bases stayed unmatched. The CDR3 DNA reads as TGTGCCAGCAGCCTCTACAGGGGCACCGGGGAGCTGTTTTTT. This translates into CASSLYRGTGELFF.

V usage is TRBV6-6 and J usage is TRBJ2-5; TRBD1 agrees at 8 bases. Losses at the gene ends were 6 bases for V and 2 bases for J; bases not matched to a gene: 11. This CDR3 comprises 16 residues. Germline lookup yields CDR1 MNHNY and CDR2 SVGAGI (reference sequence). The CDR3: CASSEPRDRRQETQYF. The CDR3 nucleotides are TGTGCCAGCAGCGAACCCCGGGACAGGAGACAAGAGACCCAGTACTTC.

The CDR3 here is CASKRVNTEAFF. In nucleotides, the CDR3 is TGTGCCAGCAAAAGAGTGAACACTGAAGCTTTCTTT. The V gene is TRBV12-3 or TRBV12-4, the J gene TRBJ1-1; D unresolved. This CDR3 contains 12 residues. Between the trimmed V and J ends, which lost 7 bases and 0 bases, there was a span of 6 bases.

The chain links TRBV19 to TRBJ1-6; 8 nucleotides match TRBD1. V gave up 6 bases and J gave up 2 bases; unmatched junction bases: 3. The V gene's germline CDR1 is LNHDA and CDR2 SQIVND (reference sequence). The CDR3 extends over 15 amino acids. The CDR3 sequence is CASRPTGAYNSPLHF. CDR3 coding DNA: TGTGCCAGTAGACCGACAGGGGCCTATAATTCACCCCTCCACTTT.